This entry describes one TCR beta chain. The clone's antigen remains unknown. Nothing much larger sits one base from this clone, and base qualities are not available. The donors were healthy, HIV-negative adults with no recently reported acute infections or vaccinations. All donors were Caucasian adults living in Nashville, Tennessee, USA. CD4+ T cells were enriched by magnetic negative selection; naive cells were then positively selected on CD45RA, and the negative fraction formed the memory subset. After blood collection by leukapheresis, PBMCs were isolated using Ficoll-Histopaque density gradient centrifugation and then cryopreserved in the vapor phase of liquid nitrogen. Analytical flow cytometry was used to check the purity and quantity of each magnetically sorted T cell population. Genomic DNA was isolated from every sorted fraction and measured by UV absorbance on a Nanodrop 2000c. The data derive from a study of shared clonotypes between healthy human individuals (TCRdb year 2020). Background on the whole study: Three men and two women, aged 18 to 49 years, made up the cohort. Per donor, three plates each were used for CD4 naive and CD4 memory, two for CD8 naive, and one for CD8 memory. To estimate repertoire size and how much clonotypes are shared between individuals, the study performed deep sequencing of blood TCR repertoires from about 5 healthy adults. Different laboratories and diverse techniques were used to prepare libraries and sequence TCR repertoires, to increase sequencing depth and limit assay-specific biases. Per donor, leukapheresis produced somewhere between about 0.85 and 8.9 billion PBMCs.

Using the deep immunoSEQ assay, multiplex PCR amplified TCR CDR3 regions from genomic DNA. Genomic DNA extracted from each cell subset was distributed evenly over all wells of several immunoSEQ 96-well plates, and each plate served as one replicate. Each replicate PCR for sorted subsets received 200 ng genomic DNA, equal to tens of thousands of T cell genomes. Purified libraries were measured with a Qubit 3.0 fluorometer, size-checked on a Bioanalyzer 2100, and measured again with the KAPA Library Quantification kit. Every immunoSEQ 96-well plate was sequenced on a separate single-read 150-cycle Illumina NextSeq 550 flow cell. As for the authors' bioinformatics: Because the immunoSEQ output included only junctional sequences and no quality scores, the filtering could not be the same as the filtering used for full-length reads. Sequences were annotated with PyIR, a Python wrapper for IgBLAST v1.9, and V/J genes and CDR3 were assigned using IMGT germline references. Reads with weak V/J assignments (E-value above 1e-6), missing CDR3, stop codons, out-of-frame junctions, or ambiguous translated residues were removed. V3J clonotypes were defined as sequences sharing the same inferred V gene, J gene, and CDR3 amino acid sequence. Percentage overlap between repertoires was calculated by dividing the number of shared unique clonotypes by the size of the smaller repertoire. Three approaches were used to assess repertoire richness: RTK rarefaction, the Chao1 estimator, and Recon v2.1 estimates of unobserved clonotypes. For all TCRbeta clonotypes obtained by the gDNA method from several donors, generation probabilities were computed with OLGA. TCRdb holds this immuneACCESS table with in-frame rearrangements only. Some clones are missing; in checked studies, unresolved V genes explain under half, and the rest has no known cause. The DNA gave D and trimming, while V, J and clone size come from that table. This sample has about 680,000 clones in its table, and less than 80% of those were observed once. The ten top clones hold roughly 2% of the sample.

Counted from cysteine to phenylalanine, this CDR3 has 14 amino acids. Solely the CDR3 DNA is kept, with 42 bases framed from the first base. The V end loses 1 base and the J end loses 6 bases, and a stretch of 9 bases separates them. CDR1 is given as MGHDK and CDR2 as SYGVNS, both from the germline V gene. Overall study outcomes, separate from this receptor: Larger estimated clonotype richness was generally found for naive subsets than for memory subsets. The genetic and exposure-history diversity represented was limited by the small number of donors. Even with the large sequencing depth, rarefaction of the sorted-subset datasets indicated that sequencing was incomplete. Pairwise subsampling indicated that sequencing depth was expected to affect the degree of clonotype sharing among donors. Higher generation probabilities were observed for clonotypes shared by all four sorted-subset donors than for non-shared clonotypes. Sharing across several donors was observed for 5% to 6.5% of naive CD4, less than 4% of naive CD8, roughly 2.4% of memory CD4, and about 0.4% of memory CD8 clonotypes. Sampling was restricted to blood, and TCR repertoires in tissue are likely to differ from TCR repertoires in blood.

The sequenced material came from memory CD4+ T cells sorted from blood. The sample's cell subset or site label is to be understood as: CD45RA-negative fraction. The chain was built from TRBV25-1 and TRBJ1-4; the D segment cannot be called with confidence. The receptor's source is a woman aged 30 to 39 in good health. CDR3 sequence: CASSESGRYEKLFF. DNA sequence: TGTGCCAGCAGTGAATCGGGCAGATATGAAAAACTGTTTTTT.